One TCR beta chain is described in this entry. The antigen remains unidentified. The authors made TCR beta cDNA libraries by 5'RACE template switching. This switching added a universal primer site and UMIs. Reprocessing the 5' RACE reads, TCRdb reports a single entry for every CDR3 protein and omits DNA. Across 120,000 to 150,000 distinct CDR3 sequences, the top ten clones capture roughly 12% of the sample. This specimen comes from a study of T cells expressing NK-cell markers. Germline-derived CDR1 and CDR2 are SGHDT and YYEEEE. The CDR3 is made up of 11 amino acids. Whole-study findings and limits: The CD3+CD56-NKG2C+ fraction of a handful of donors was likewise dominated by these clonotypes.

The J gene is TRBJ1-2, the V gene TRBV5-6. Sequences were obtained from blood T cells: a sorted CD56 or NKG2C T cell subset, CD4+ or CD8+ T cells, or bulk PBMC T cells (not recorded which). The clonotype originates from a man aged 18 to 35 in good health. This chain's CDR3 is CASSFEDGYTF.